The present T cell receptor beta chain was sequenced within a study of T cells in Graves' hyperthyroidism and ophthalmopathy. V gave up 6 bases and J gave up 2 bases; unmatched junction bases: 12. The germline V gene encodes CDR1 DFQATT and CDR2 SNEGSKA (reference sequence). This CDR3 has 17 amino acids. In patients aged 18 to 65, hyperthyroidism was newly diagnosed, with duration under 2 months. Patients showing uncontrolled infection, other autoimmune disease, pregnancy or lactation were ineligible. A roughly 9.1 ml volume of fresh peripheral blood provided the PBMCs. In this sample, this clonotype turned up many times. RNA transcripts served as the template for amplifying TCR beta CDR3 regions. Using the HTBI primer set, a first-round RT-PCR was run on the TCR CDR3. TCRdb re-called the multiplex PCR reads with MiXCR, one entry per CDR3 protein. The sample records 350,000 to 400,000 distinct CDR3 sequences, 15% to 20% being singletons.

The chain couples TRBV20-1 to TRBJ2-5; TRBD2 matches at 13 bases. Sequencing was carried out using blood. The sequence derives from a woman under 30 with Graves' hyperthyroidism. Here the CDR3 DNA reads TGCAGTGCCCCCTCTGGTGGGACTAGCGGGAATCAAGAGACCCAGTACTTC. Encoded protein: CSAPSGGTSGNQETQYF.